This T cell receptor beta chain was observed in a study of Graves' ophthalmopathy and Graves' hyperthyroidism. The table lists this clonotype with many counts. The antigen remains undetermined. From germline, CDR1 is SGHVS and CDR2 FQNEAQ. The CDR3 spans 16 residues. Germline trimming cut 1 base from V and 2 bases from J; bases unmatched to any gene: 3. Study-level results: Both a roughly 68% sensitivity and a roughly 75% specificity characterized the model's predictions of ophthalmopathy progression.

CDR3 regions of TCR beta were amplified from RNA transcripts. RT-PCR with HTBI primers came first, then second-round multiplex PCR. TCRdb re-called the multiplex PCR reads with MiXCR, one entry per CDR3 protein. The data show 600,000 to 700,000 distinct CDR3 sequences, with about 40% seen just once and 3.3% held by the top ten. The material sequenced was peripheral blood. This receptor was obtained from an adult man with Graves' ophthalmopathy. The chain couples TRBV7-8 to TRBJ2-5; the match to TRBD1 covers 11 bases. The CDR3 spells CASSLGTGGRQETQYF. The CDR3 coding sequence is TGTGCCAGCAGCTTAGGGACAGGGGGCCGTCAAGAGACCCAGTACTTC.